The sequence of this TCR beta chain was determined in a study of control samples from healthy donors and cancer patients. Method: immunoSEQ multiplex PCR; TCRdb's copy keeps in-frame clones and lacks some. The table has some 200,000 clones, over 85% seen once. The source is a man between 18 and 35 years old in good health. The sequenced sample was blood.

DNA of the CDR3: TGTGCCAGCTCACCAAGTCCTGGTAACTACGAGCAGTACTTC. Its translation is CASSPSPGNYEQYF. The rearrangement uses TRBV18 and TRBJ2-7; D gene uncertain. CDR1 is KGHSH and CDR2 is LQKENI in the germline V gene. Trimming stripped 2 bases from V and 3 bases from J, with 11 bases between. The CDR3 is 14 residues long.